This TCR beta chain was retrieved from a study of Ad26.COV2.S vaccination and SARS-CoV-2 variants. Turning to the study itself: This donor came from the COV1001 trial of Ad26.COV2.S. Ad26.COV2.S, an intramuscular injection, was given once or twice 56 days apart.

Trimming took 5 bases from V and 6 from J, leaving 14 bases between them. Germline loops: CDR1 GTSNPN, CDR2 SVGIG (reference sequence). The CDR3 consists of 13 residues. Treatment here: around 19 received Ad26.COV2.S at low or high dose, single or two shots; 5 received placebo; per-sample allocation not given. The study sampled participants on day 63 after the first vaccine or placebo injection. Boston supplied an adult donor aged 18-55 years. Wuhan-strain spike was delivered by a replication-incompetent Ad26 vector. TCRdb keeps only in-frame clones here, not all; method: immunoSEQ multiplex PCR. The table has roughly 400,000 clones, 92% seen once.

This TCR came from a person between 18 and 65 years old who received the Ad26.COV2.S COVID-19 vaccine or a placebo. This chain uses TRBV30 with TRBJ1-5, with a tentative D call TRBD1 (6 bases). Sequencing was performed on peripheral blood, taken in a trial of Ad26.COV2.S vaccine versus placebo. CDR3 coding DNA: TGTGCCTGGGGGGGCCCCTGGGGTCAGCCCCAGCATTTT. Translation: CAWGGPWGQPQHF. Using reference TRBV30 and TRBJ1-5 for the parts outside the CDR3, the full variable domain is SQTIHQWPATLVQPVGSPLSLECTVEGTSNPNLYWYRQAAGRGLQLLFYSVGIGQISSEVPQNLSASRPQDRQFILSSKKLLLSDSGFYLCAWGGPWGQPQHFGDGTRLSIL.